This is a list of T cell receptor beta chains from one sample in a study of T cells expressing NK-cell markers. For each CDR3 protein, TCRdb gives one entry from its re-call of the 5' RACE reads, without DNA. The sample holds some 150,000 distinct CDR3 sequences. Sequenced: blood T cells: a sorted CD56 or NKG2C T cell subset, CD4+ or CD8+ T cells, or bulk PBMC T cells (not recorded which). The source is a woman between 45 and 65 years old in good health. The CDR3 runs from the conserved cysteine through the conserved F or W. The order of the fields is J gene, V gene, CDR3 protein.

TRBJ2-7 TRBV9 CASSRGLYEQYF
TRBJ1-1 TRBV5-1 CASSLGWEEAFF
TRBJ1-2 TRBV24-1 CATSDTRQDYGYTF
TRBJ1-1 TRBV12-3/TRBV12-4 CASSSYDRVTEAFF
TRBJ1-6 TRBV11-2 CASGGPRGSPLHF
TRBJ2-5 TRBV29-1 CSSPGSGSTQETQYF
TRBJ2-1 TRBV7-9 CASSADRRGYNEQFF
TRBJ2-1 TRBV7-6 CASSLGRFDEQFF
TRBJ2-7 TRBV29-1 CSVKEGVSYEQYF
TRBJ1-4 TRBV10-3 CAIRQGNNEKLFF
TRBJ2-2 TRBV12-3/TRBV12-4 CASSFIVVTGELFF
TRBJ1-4 TRBV27 CASSFQGWDEKLFF